Following are 21 T cell receptor beta chains from one sample sequenced in a study of T cell responses to AZD1222 COVID-19 vaccine. Clones were read by immunoSEQ multiplex PCR, and TCRdb kept only the in-frame ones, dropping some. Of tens of thousands of clones listed, about 88% were seen once; the top ten hold 7.5% to 9.5%. The source was peripheral blood, collected on day 0 of AZD1222 vaccination. Receptors were obtained from an adult in good health.

The rearrangement uses TRBV5-4 and TRBJ1-1; the match to TRBD1 covers 8 bases. Germline-derived CDR1 and CDR2 are SGHNT and YYREEE (reference sequence). The CDR3 spans 12 residues. The J segment lost 7 bases and the V segment lost 4 bases, leaving 3 bases of the junction unmatched. CDR3 loop: CASSPGTGEAFF. The CDR3 DNA is TGTGCCAGCAGCCCTGGGACAGGTGAAGCTTTCTTT.

V and J are TRBV4-3 and TRBJ2-7; 10 nucleotides align to TRBD2. CDR1 and CDR2 from the germline V gene are LGHNA and YSLEER. With V trimmed by 2 bases and J by 2 bases, 6 bases remained unmatched. This CDR3 is built from 16 residues. For the CDR3, the DNA is TGCGCCAGCAGCCAACGAGCGGGAGGGCGGGCCTACGAGCAGTACTTC. It codes for CASSQRAGGRAYEQYF.

This chain links TRBV3-1 (or the pseudogene TRBV3-2) with TRBJ1-2; D might be TRBD1 (6 bases). The germline gives CDR1 LGHDT, CDR2 YNNKEL (reference sequence). V lost 1 base and J lost 2, with 11 bases in between. The CDR3 is 15 residues long. CDR3 region: CASSQVAQGNYGYTF. CDR3 sequence (DNA): TGTGCCAGCAGCCAAGTTGCACAGGGAAACTATGGCTACACCTTC.

The rearrangement links TRBV7-6 to TRBJ2-1; a possible D gene is TRBD2 (6 bases). V dropped 1 base and J dropped 4 bases, with 8 bases sitting between them. In germline, CDR1 is SGHVS, CDR2 FNYEAQ. This CDR3 is 14 amino acids long. The CDR3 here is CASSLVGGYNEQFF. CDR3 in DNA: TGTGCCAGCAGCTTAGTGGGAGGATACAATGAGCAGTTCTTC. The whole variable domain, filled in from reference TRBV7-6 and TRBJ2-1, reads GAGVSQSPRYKVTKRGQDVALRCDPISGHVSLYWYRQALGQGPEFLTYFNYEAQQDKSGLPNDRFSAERPEGSISTLTIQRTEQRDSAMYRCASSLVGGYNEQFFGPGTRLTVL.

The chain recombines TRBV19 with TRBJ2-1, with 9 bases identical to TRBD1. CDR3 size: 19 residues. Germline V gene data show CDR1 as LNHDA and CDR2 as SQIVND (reference sequence). Trimming removed 1 base from V and 6 bases from J; junction bases left unmatched: 16. In DNA form, the CDR3 reads TGTGCCAGTAGTATAGGTGTCGGCGGGACAGGGATTAGGGGCAATGAGCAGTTCTTC. This sequence encodes CASSIGVGGTGIRGNEQFF.

This chain joins TRBV18 and TRBJ2-5; the match to TRBD1 covers 8 bases. This CDR3 region has 14 residues. Per the germline V gene, CDR1 is KGHSH and CDR2 is LQKENI. Unmatched junction bases numbered 7, after V lost 5 bases and J lost 5 bases. The CDR3 bases are TGTGCCAGCTCATTTCGGACAGGGAGGGAGACCCAGTACTTC. It codes for CASSFRTGRETQYF.

V usage is TRBV28 and J usage is TRBJ1-1; D gene ambiguous. Per germline, CDR1 MDHEN and CDR2 SYDVKM. Trimming removed 8 bases from V and 3 bases from J, with 7 bases in between. CDR3 size: 11 residues. This CDR3 is CASYSHTEAFF. The CDR3 DNA reads as TGTGCCAGCTACAGCCACACTGAAGCTTTCTTT. Looking up the rest from reference TRBV28 and TRBJ1-1 gives the full variable domain: DVKVTQSSRYLVKRTGEKVFLECVQDMDHENMFWYRQDPGLGLRLIYFSYDVKMKEKGDIPEGYSVSREKKERFSLILESASTNQTSMYLCASYSHTEAFFGQGTRLTVV.

The chain couples TRBV14 to TRBJ1-2, with 7 bases identical to TRBD1. Looked up from germline, CDR1 is SGHDN and CDR2 is FVKESK. The junction had 7 bases not matched to a gene; V was cut back by 0 bases and J by 0 bases. CDR3 length: 17 residues. The CDR3 protein is CASSQDRGGRANYGYTF. Here the CDR3 DNA reads TGTGCCAGCAGCCAAGATCGAGGGGGCAGAGCTAACTATGGCTACACCTTC.

This clone appeared once. The rearrangement uses TRBV3-1 (or the pseudogene TRBV3-2) and TRBJ1-6; D ambiguous. The CDR3 length is 14 residues. Per germline, CDR1 LGHDT and CDR2 YNNKEL (reference sequence). The V and J ends lost 1 base and 8 bases respectively, with 9 bases between them. CDR3: CASSQVRGDSPLHF. CDR3 DNA sequence: TGTGCCAGCAGCCAAGTTCGCGGGGATTCACCCCTCCACTTT.

J is TRBJ1-1 and V is TRBV5-1; D gene uncertain. The CDR3 covers 14 residues. The germline V gene has CDR1 SGHRS and CDR2 YFSETQ. Deletions cut 4 bases from V and 1 base from J, with 11 bases between. The CDR3 sequence is CASSPASSNTEAFF. CDR3 nucleotide sequence: TGCGCCAGCAGCCCCGCCTCCTCGAACACTGAAGCTTTCTTT. Full variable domain (rest looked up from reference TRBV5-1 and TRBJ1-1): KAGVTQTPRYLIKTRGQQVTLSCSPISGHRSVSWYQQTPGQGLQFLFEYFSETQRNKGNFPGRFSGRQFSNSRSEMNVSTLELGDSALYLCASSPASSNTEAFFGQGTRLTVV.

Here the CDR3 reads CASSYRAGQPQHF. The CDR3 region has the DNA TGTGCCAGCAGTTACAGGGCAGGTCAGCCCCAGCATTTT. The gene calls are TRBV6-5 and TRBJ1-5; no firm D call. The germline CDR1 and CDR2 sequences are MNHEY and SVGAGI. The V and J ends lost 2 bases and 6 bases respectively, with 8 bases between them. CDR3 size: 13 residues.

This sequence joins TRBV27 and TRBJ2-3; D call uncertain. The germline CDR1 and CDR2 sequences are MNHEY and SMNVEV (reference sequence). The germline V and J ends were trimmed by 3 bases and 4 bases, with 5 bases remaining between them. This CDR3 region has 12 residues. The CDR3 sequence: CASSFQADTQYF. The CDR3 DNA reads as TGTGCCAGCAGTTTCCAAGCAGATACGCAGTATTTT.

The V and J genes are TRBV6-1 and TRBJ2-5, with 8 positions matching TRBD2. The germline gives CDR1 MNHNS, CDR2 SASEGT. The CDR3 runs 15 residues. The V gene end was trimmed by 3 bases and the J gene end by 4 bases; junction bases not matched to a gene: 7. CDR3 in DNA: TGTGCCAGCAGTGATTATGGACTAGCATCAGAGACCCAGTACTTC. This codes for CASSDYGLASETQYF.

The gene calls are TRBV20-1 and TRBJ1-1; D is uncertain. The V end was cut by 6 bases, the J end by 3 bases, with 8 bases between. From germline, CDR1 is DFQATT and CDR2 SNEGSKA (reference sequence). The CDR3 consists of 11 residues. The CDR3 sequence: CSAQPHTEAFF. The CDR3 DNA sequence: TGCAGTGCCCAGCCACACACTGAAGCTTTCTTT.

This clone is a singleton in its sample. The V gene is TRBV7-9, the J gene TRBJ1-2; D is undetermined. The germline CDR1 and CDR2 sequences are SEHNR and FQNEAQ (reference sequence). V shed 5 bases and J shed 4 bases, with 5 bases lying between them. The CDR3 runs to 11 residues. The CDR3 region has the DNA TGTGCCAGCAGCACCATCTATGGCTACACCTTC. It encodes CASSTIYGYTF.

This sequence joins TRBV5-5 and TRBJ2-3; D is undetermined. Germline V gene lookup returns CDR1 SGHKS and CDR2 YYEKEE (reference sequence). The V end lost 0 bases, the J end lost 0 bases, and 2 bases lay between the germline ends. The CDR3 is 13 amino acids. CDR3 in amino acids: CASSLASTDTQYF. The CDR3 DNA follows: TGTGCCAGCAGCTTGGCCAGCACAGATACGCAGTATTTT.

The chain uses TRBV11-2 and TRBJ1-1; TRBD1 is a possible D gene (5 bases). The CDR3 covers 15 residues. From germline, CDR1 is SGHAT and CDR2 FQNNGV. Trimming shortened V by 5 bases and J by 1 base, and 14 bases separated the two germline ends. CDR3 protein: CASSQATGGNTEAFF. CDR3 coding DNA: TGTGCCAGCAGCCAGGCAACGGGGGGGAACACTGAAGCTTTCTTT.

The chain carries TRBV28 and TRBJ1-5, with a possible D match to TRBD1 (5 bases). CDR3 length equals 16 residues. V lost 3 bases to trimming and J lost 2 bases, with 14 bases between them. Germline-derived CDR1 and CDR2 are MDHEN and SYDVKM. The CDR3 loop is CASSFGSRGGNQPQHF. For the CDR3, the DNA is TGTGCCAGCAGTTTCGGTTCGAGGGGTGGCAATCAGCCCCAGCATTTT.

This chain uses TRBV27 with TRBJ1-2, with TRBD1 matching over 7 bases. Looked up from germline, CDR1 is MNHEY and CDR2 is SMNVEV (reference sequence). The trim removed 7 bases at V and 7 bases at J, leaving 12 bases unmatched. The CDR3 contains 14 residues. CDR3 DNA sequence: TGTGCCAGCACTACCCAGGGGGGGGCTCCTGGCTACACCTTC. Its protein is CASTTQGGAPGYTF.

The chain employs TRBV28 and TRBJ2-3, with TRBD2 identical over 16 bases. CDR3 length: 17 residues. The junction had 9 bases not matched to a gene; V was cut back by 8 bases and J by 4 bases. Germline V lookup: CDR1 MDHEN, CDR2 SYDVKM. DNA of the CDR3: TGTGCCAGCGAGGGACTAGCGGGAGGGATAGGCGCAGATACGCAGTATTTT. Its translation is CASEGLAGGIGADTQYF.

V gene TRBV14 combines with J gene TRBJ2-7; a weak D match, TRBD2 (5 bases). This CDR3 has 13 amino acids. Looked up from germline, CDR1 is SGHDN and CDR2 is FVKESK. With 1 base removed from V and 3 bases from J, the gap between germline ends came to 7 bases. The DNA for the CDR3 is TGTGCCAGCAGCCAAGCACTAGACTACGAGCAGTACTTC. Amino acid sequence: CASSQALDYEQYF.